The rows below give T cell receptor beta chains drawn from one sample of a study of T cell responses to AZD1222 COVID-19 vaccine. Here immunoSEQ multiplex PCR was the method, and the copy in TCRdb shows in-frame clones only, minus some. This sample has fewer than 200,000 clones; approximately 90% occur once, and the top ten carry 3.5% to 5.5%. This specimen consisted of peripheral blood, obtained 28 days after the second dose of the MenACWY control vaccine. These receptors were obtained from an adult who received the MenACWY meningococcal vaccine as a control. Each CDR3 is given with its conserved first and last residue. Fields, in order: clone size, CDR3 length, D gene, V gene, J gene, CDR3 protein, CDR3 DNA. D genes are given only for firm matches. Size is stated for part of the rows, as once, few or many counts, or as a class when the clone is expanded.

abundance: NA; len: 18; d_gene: TRBD2; v_gene: TRBV3-1/TRBV3-2; j_gene: TRBJ2-1; CDR3aa: CASSLHTLSGSAKKEQFF; CDR3nt: TGTGCCAGCAGCCTCCACACCCTTAGCGGGAGTGCCAAGAAAGAGCAGTTCTTC
abundance: NA; len: 13; d_gene: NA; v_gene: TRBV6-6; j_gene: TRBJ1-2; CDR3aa: CASSYAREQGYTF; CDR3nt: TGTGCCAGCAGTTATGCCAGGGAGCAAGGCTACACCTTC
abundance: NA; len: 15; d_gene: NA; v_gene: TRBV6-5; j_gene: TRBJ1-6; CDR3aa: CASSYLWTANSPLHF; CDR3nt: TGTGCCAGCAGTTACCTTTGGACAGCTAATTCACCCCTCCACTTT
abundance: NA; len: 15; d_gene: NA; v_gene: TRBV28; j_gene: TRBJ2-7; CDR3aa: CASSSAGTGSYEQYF; CDR3nt: TGTGCCAGCAGTTCTGCCGGGACGGGAAGCTACGAGCAGTACTTC
abundance: NA; len: 15; d_gene: NA; v_gene: TRBV4-1; j_gene: TRBJ2-7; CDR3aa: CASSSSGAGAYEQYF; CDR3nt: TGCGCCAGCAGCTCGTCGGGGGCAGGGGCCTACGAGCAGTACTTC
abundance: NA; len: 13; d_gene: NA; v_gene: TRBV27; j_gene: TRBJ1-5; CDR3aa: CASSSDSNQPQHF; CDR3nt: TGTGCCAGCAGTTCGGACAGCAATCAGCCCCAGCATTTT
abundance: NA; len: 16; d_gene: NA; v_gene: TRBV19; j_gene: TRBJ1-5; CDR3aa: CASSIDFQGLGQPQHF; CDR3nt: TGTGCCAGTAGTATAGATTTTCAGGGTTTGGGTCAGCCCCAGCATTTT
abundance: NA; len: 17; d_gene: TRBD1; v_gene: TRBV15; j_gene: TRBJ1-2; CDR3aa: CATSTSSEQGRVYGYTF; CDR3nt: TGTGCCACCAGCACCTCCTCGGAACAGGGGAGGGTCTATGGCTACACCTTC
abundance: NA; len: 13; d_gene: NA; v_gene: TRBV29-1; j_gene: TRBJ1-1; CDR3aa: CSVNLGIGTEAFF; CDR3nt: TGCAGCGTTAATTTAGGGATCGGCACTGAAGCTTTCTTT
abundance: NA; len: 12; d_gene: NA; v_gene: TRBV12-3/TRBV12-4; j_gene: TRBJ2-1; CDR3aa: CASSLVYNEQFF; CDR3nt: TGTGCCAGCAGTCTGGTCTACAATGAGCAGTTCTTC
abundance: NA; len: 14; d_gene: NA; v_gene: TRBV5-4; j_gene: TRBJ1-1; CDR3aa: CASSLQGGGTEAFF; CDR3nt: TGTGCCAGCAGCTTACAGGGTGGGGGCACTGAAGCTTTCTTT
abundance: NA; len: 15; d_gene: NA; v_gene: TRBV19; j_gene: TRBJ2-2; CDR3aa: CASRIAAGVTGELFF; CDR3nt: TGTGCAAGTAGGATAGCTGCAGGGGTTACCGGGGAGCTGTTTTTT
abundance: NA; len: 17; d_gene: NA; v_gene: TRBV4-2; j_gene: TRBJ2-7; CDR3aa: CASSQALGAGSSYEQYF; CDR3nt: TGTGCCAGCAGCCAAGCCCTTGGGGCAGGGAGCTCCTACGAGCAGTACTTC
abundance: NA; len: 13; d_gene: NA; v_gene: TRBV19; j_gene: TRBJ2-3; CDR3aa: CASCGELGDTQYF; CDR3nt: TGTGCCAGTTGTGGTGAGCTGGGAGATACGCAGTATTTT
abundance: NA; len: 15; d_gene: NA; v_gene: TRBV5-1; j_gene: TRBJ1-4; CDR3aa: CASSLIPGGDEKLFF; CDR3nt: TGCGCCAGCAGCTTGATACCGGGAGGGGATGAAAAACTGTTTTTT
abundance: NA; len: 15; d_gene: NA; v_gene: TRBV7-6; j_gene: TRBJ2-3; CDR3aa: CASSLVGSETDTQYF; CDR3nt: TGTGCCAGCAGCTTAGTCGGGTCCGAAACAGATACGCAGTATTTT
abundance: NA; len: 13; d_gene: NA; v_gene: TRBV10-2; j_gene: TRBJ1-2; CDR3aa: CASSERESYGYTF; CDR3nt: TGCGCCAGCAGTGAGAGAGAAAGCTATGGCTACACCTTC
abundance: NA; len: 13; d_gene: NA; v_gene: TRBV25-1; j_gene: TRBJ1-1; CDR3aa: CASSVLPNTEAFF; CDR3nt: TGTGCCAGCAGTGTACTCCCAAACACTGAAGCTTTCTTT
abundance: NA; len: 15; d_gene: NA; v_gene: TRBV19; j_gene: TRBJ2-2; CDR3aa: CASRVDSRNTGELFF; CDR3nt: TGTGCCAGTAGGGTTGATAGCCGGAACACCGGGGAGCTGTTTTTT
abundance: NA; len: 15; d_gene: NA; v_gene: TRBV6-2/TRBV6-3; j_gene: TRBJ2-1; CDR3aa: CASSLPSVGRGEQFF; CDR3nt: TGTGCCAGCAGCCTCCCTAGCGTCGGTAGAGGTGAGCAGTTCTTC
abundance: NA; len: 15; d_gene: NA; v_gene: TRBV30; j_gene: TRBJ1-5; CDR3aa: CAWSWGQVNNQPQHF; CDR3nt: TGTGCCTGGAGTTGGGGCCAGGTTAACAATCAGCCCCAGCATTTT
abundance: NA; len: 18; d_gene: NA; v_gene: TRBV6-1; j_gene: TRBJ1-2; CDR3aa: CASSEGPGTVKLNYGYTF; CDR3nt: TGTGCCAGCAGTGAAGGCCCAGGGACGGTTAAACTTAACTATGGCTACACCTTC
abundance: NA; len: 16; d_gene: TRBD1; v_gene: TRBV30; j_gene: TRBJ1-3; CDR3aa: CAWSPPPTGSGNTIYF; CDR3nt: TGTGCCTGGAGCCCCCCCCCGACAGGGTCTGGAAACACCATATATTTT
abundance: NA; len: 14; d_gene: NA; v_gene: TRBV19; j_gene: TRBJ2-2; CDR3aa: CASSLTGNTGELFF; CDR3nt: TGTGCCAGTAGCTTGACAGGGAACACCGGGGAGCTGTTTTTT
abundance: NA; len: 13; d_gene: TRBD2; v_gene: TRBV6-6; j_gene: TRBJ2-5; CDR3aa: CASSYSLAGLIHF; CDR3nt: TGTGCCAGCAGTTACTCTCTAGCGGGATTAATTCACTTC
abundance: NA; len: 14; d_gene: NA; v_gene: TRBV28; j_gene: TRBJ1-2; CDR3aa: CASSLEQGSGGYTF; CDR3nt: TGTGCCAGCAGTTTAGAACAGGGATCGGGAGGCTACACCTTC
abundance: NA; len: 14; d_gene: NA; v_gene: TRBV9; j_gene: TRBJ1-1; CDR3aa: CASRSSGGGTEAFF; CDR3nt: TGTGCCAGCAGGTCGTCCGGCGGGGGCACTGAAGCTTTCTTT
abundance: NA; len: 15; d_gene: NA; v_gene: TRBV6-5; j_gene: TRBJ1-2; CDR3aa: CASSYLSGTAAGYTF; CDR3nt: TGTGCCAGCAGCTATTTATCCGGGACTGCCGCCGGCTACACCTTC
abundance: NA; len: 16; d_gene: NA; v_gene: TRBV18; j_gene: TRBJ1-5; CDR3aa: CASSQQGSGSNQPQHF; CDR3nt: TGTGCCAGCTCTCAGCAGGGGTCTGGGAGCAATCAGCCCCAGCATTTT
abundance: NA; len: 14; d_gene: NA; v_gene: TRBV2; j_gene: TRBJ2-5; CDR3aa: CASRFLQAQETQYF; CDR3nt: TGTGCCAGCAGGTTTCTCCAGGCCCAAGAGACCCAGTACTTC
abundance: NA; len: 13; d_gene: NA; v_gene: TRBV3-1/TRBV3-2; j_gene: TRBJ2-1; CDR3aa: CASSRGRDNEQFF; CDR3nt: TGTGCCAGCAGCCGGGGACGGGACAATGAGCAGTTCTTC
abundance: NA; len: 15; d_gene: NA; v_gene: TRBV6-5; j_gene: TRBJ1-5; CDR3aa: CASSLHLGVDQPQHF; CDR3nt: TGTGCCAGCAGCCTCCATCTGGGGGTAGATCAGCCCCAGCATTTT
abundance: NA; len: 13; d_gene: NA; v_gene: TRBV7-2; j_gene: TRBJ1-4; CDR3aa: CASSSYAREKLFF; CDR3nt: TGTGCCAGCAGCTCCTACGCACGCGAAAAACTGTTTTTT
abundance: NA; len: 17; d_gene: TRBD2; v_gene: TRBV5-4; j_gene: TRBJ2-5; CDR3aa: CASSWGEAGRLRETQYF; CDR3nt: TGTGCCAGCAGTTGGGGGGAGGCCGGGAGGTTGAGAGAGACCCAGTACTTC
abundance: NA; len: 12; d_gene: NA; v_gene: TRBV30; j_gene: TRBJ2-7; CDR3aa: CAWRPRKGEQYF; CDR3nt: TGTGCCTGGAGGCCACGGAAGGGAGAGCAGTACTTC
abundance: NA; len: 14; d_gene: NA; v_gene: TRBV2; j_gene: TRBJ2-7; CDR3aa: CASNGRRDNYEQYF; CDR3nt: TGTGCCAGCAACGGACGCAGGGACAACTACGAGCAGTACTTC
abundance: once; len: 13; d_gene: NA; v_gene: TRBV19; j_gene: TRBJ1-1; CDR3aa: CASSINRDTEAFF; CDR3nt: TGTGCCAGTAGTATTAACAGAGACACTGAAGCTTTCTTT
abundance: NA; len: 19; d_gene: TRBD2; v_gene: TRBV9; j_gene: TRBJ2-7; CDR3aa: CASSVEGLAGGPPSYEQYF; CDR3nt: TGTGCCAGCAGCGTAGAGGGGCTAGCGGGAGGCCCCCCCTCCTACGAGCAGTACTTC
abundance: NA; len: 14; d_gene: NA; v_gene: TRBV28; j_gene: TRBJ1-3; CDR3aa: CASSSPGNGNTIYF; CDR3nt: TGTGCCAGCAGTTCCCCAGGGAACGGAAACACCATATATTTT
abundance: NA; len: 15; d_gene: NA; v_gene: TRBV28; j_gene: TRBJ1-6; CDR3aa: CASTLRGGGNSPLHF; CDR3nt: TGTGCCAGCACCTTACGGGGTGGGGGTAATTCACCCCTCCACTTT
abundance: NA; len: 11; d_gene: NA; v_gene: TRBV18; j_gene: TRBJ2-1; CDR3aa: CASSPTTAQFF; CDR3nt: TGTGCCAGCTCACCCACTACGGCCCAGTTCTTC
abundance: few; len: 16; d_gene: NA; v_gene: TRBV10-3; j_gene: TRBJ1-2; CDR3aa: CAISFGRTDQNYGYTF; CDR3nt: TGTGCCATCAGTTTTGGCAGGACTGATCAAAACTATGGCTACACCTTC
abundance: NA; len: 12; d_gene: NA; v_gene: TRBV12-3/TRBV12-4; j_gene: TRBJ2-3; CDR3aa: CANQKWLDTQYF; CDR3nt: TGTGCCAACCAAAAGTGGTTAGATACGCAGTATTTT
abundance: NA; len: 14; d_gene: NA; v_gene: TRBV24-1; j_gene: TRBJ2-1; CDR3aa: CATSDSSRHNEQFF; CDR3nt: TGTGCCACCAGTGACTCTAGCCGACACAATGAGCAGTTCTTC